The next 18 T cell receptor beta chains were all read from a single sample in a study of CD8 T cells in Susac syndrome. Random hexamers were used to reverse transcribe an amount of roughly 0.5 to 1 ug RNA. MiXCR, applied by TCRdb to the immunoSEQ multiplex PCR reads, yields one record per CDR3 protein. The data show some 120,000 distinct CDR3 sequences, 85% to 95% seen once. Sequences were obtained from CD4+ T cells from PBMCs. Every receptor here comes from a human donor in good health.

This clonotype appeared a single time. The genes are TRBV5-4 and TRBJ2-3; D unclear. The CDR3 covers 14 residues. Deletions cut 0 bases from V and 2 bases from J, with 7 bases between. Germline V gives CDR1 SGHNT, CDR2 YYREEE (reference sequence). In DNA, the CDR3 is TGTGCCAGCAGCTTGGACGCGGTCACAGATACGCAGTATTTT. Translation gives CASSLDAVTDTQYF. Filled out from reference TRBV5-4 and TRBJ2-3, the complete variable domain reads ETGVTQSPTHLIKTRGQQVTLRCSSQSGHNTVSWYQQALGQGPQFIFQYYREEENGRGNFPPRFSGLQFPNYSSELNVNALELDDSALYLCASSLDAVTDTQYFGPGTRLTVL.

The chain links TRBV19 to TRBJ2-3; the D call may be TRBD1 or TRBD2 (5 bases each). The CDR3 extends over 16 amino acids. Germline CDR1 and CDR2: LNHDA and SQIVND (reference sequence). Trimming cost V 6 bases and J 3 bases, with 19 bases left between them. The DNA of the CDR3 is TGTGCCAGTAGGCGTCGGGACGGTGAGGGGACAGATACGCAGTATTTT. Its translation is CASRRRDGEGTDTQYF.

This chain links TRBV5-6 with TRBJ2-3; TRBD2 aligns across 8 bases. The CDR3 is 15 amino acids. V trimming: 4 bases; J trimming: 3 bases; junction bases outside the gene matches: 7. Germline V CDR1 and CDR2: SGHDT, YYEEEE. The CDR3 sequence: CASSPREGKTDTQYF. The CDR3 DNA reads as TGTGCCAGCAGCCCCCGGGAGGGTAAAACAGATACGCAGTATTTT.

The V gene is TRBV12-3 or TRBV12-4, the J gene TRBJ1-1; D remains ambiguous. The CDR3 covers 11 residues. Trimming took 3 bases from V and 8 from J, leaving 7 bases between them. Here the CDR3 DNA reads TGTGCCAGCAGTTTCTTTGGAGAAGCTTTCTTT. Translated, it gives CASSFFGEAFF.

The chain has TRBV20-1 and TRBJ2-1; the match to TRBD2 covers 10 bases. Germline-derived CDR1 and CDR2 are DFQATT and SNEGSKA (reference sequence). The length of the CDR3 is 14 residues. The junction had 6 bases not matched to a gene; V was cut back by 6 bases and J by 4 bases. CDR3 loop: CSALSGRRYNEQFF. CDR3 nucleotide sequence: TGCAGTGCCCTTAGCGGGAGGAGATACAATGAGCAGTTCTTC.

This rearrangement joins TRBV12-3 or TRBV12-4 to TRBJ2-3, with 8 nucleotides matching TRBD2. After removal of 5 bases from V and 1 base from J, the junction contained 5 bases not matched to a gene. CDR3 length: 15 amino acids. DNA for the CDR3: TGTGCCAGCAGTACGGGAGGGGCAGGCACAGATACGCAGTATTTT. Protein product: CASSTGGAGTDTQYF.

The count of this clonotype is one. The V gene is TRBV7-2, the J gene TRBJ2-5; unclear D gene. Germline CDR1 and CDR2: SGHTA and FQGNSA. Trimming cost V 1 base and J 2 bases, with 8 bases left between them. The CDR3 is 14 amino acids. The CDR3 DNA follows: TGTGCCAGCAGCTTAGAATGGATTCAAGAGACCCAGTACTTC. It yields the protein CASSLEWIQETQYF. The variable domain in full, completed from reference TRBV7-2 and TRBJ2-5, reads GAGVSQSPSNKVTEKGKDVELRCDPISGHTALYWYRQSLGQGLEFLIYFQGNSAPDKSGLPSDRFSAERTGGSVSTLTIQRTQQEDSAVYLCASSLEWIQETQYFGPGTRLLVL.

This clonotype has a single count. The CDR3 region has the DNA TGTGCCAGCGAAGGACAGACCCAAGAGACCCAGTACTTC. This gives the protein CASEGQTQETQYF. The chain is built from TRBV6-6 and TRBJ2-5, with a tentative D call TRBD1 (6 bases). Germline lookup yields CDR1 MNHNY and CDR2 SVGAGI (reference sequence). This CDR3 has 13 amino acids. V dropped 8 bases and J dropped 1 base, with 11 bases sitting between them.

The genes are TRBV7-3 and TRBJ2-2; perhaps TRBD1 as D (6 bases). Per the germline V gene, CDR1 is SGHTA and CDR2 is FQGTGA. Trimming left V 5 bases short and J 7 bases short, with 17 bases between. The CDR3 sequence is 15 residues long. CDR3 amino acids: CASSPGTPQSGELFF. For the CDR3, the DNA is TGTGCCAGCAGCCCAGGGACACCCCAGAGCGGGGAGCTGTTTTTT.

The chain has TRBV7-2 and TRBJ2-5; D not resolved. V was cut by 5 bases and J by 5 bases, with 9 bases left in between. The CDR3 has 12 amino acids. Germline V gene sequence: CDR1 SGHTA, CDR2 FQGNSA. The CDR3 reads CASSPTRETQYF. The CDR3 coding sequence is TGTGCCAGCAGCCCGACACGGGAGACCCAGTACTTC.

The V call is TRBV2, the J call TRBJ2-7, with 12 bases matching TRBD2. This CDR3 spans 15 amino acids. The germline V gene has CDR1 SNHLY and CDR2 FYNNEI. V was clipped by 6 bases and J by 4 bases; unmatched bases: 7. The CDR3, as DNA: TGTGCCAGCAGCTCGGGGACTAGCGGGTTTTACGAGCAGTACTTC. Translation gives CASSSGTSGFYEQYF.

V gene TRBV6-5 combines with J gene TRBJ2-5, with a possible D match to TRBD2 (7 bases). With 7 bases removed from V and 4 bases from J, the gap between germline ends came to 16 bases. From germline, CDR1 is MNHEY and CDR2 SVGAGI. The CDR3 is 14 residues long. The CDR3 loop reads CASNPVGGRETQYF. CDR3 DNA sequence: TGTGCCAGCAATCCCGTCGGGGGGCGAGAGACCCAGTACTTC.

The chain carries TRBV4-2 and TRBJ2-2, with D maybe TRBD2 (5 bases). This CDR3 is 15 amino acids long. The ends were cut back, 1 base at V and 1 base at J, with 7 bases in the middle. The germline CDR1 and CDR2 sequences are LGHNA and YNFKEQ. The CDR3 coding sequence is TGTGCCAGCAGCCAAGGCGGGCGGAACACCGGGGAGCTGTTTTTT. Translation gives CASSQGGRNTGELFF.

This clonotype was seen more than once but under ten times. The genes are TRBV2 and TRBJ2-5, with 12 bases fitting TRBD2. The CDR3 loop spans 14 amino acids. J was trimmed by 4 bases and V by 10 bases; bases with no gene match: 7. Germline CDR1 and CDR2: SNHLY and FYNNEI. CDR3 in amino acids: CATSPGLAGETQYF. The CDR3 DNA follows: TGTGCCACTAGCCCGGGACTAGCGGGAGAGACCCAGTACTTC.

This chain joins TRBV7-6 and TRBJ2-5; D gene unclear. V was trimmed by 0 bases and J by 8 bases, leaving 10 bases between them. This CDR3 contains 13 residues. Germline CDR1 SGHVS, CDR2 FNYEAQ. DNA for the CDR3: TGTGCCAGCAGCTTAGCGCGCTCCCGCACCCAGTACTTC. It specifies CASSLARSRTQYF.

Here the CDR3 reads CAWTPRRTEAFF. The DNA for the CDR3 is TGTGCCTGGACCCCCCGTCGGACAGAGGCTTTCTTT. J is TRBJ1-1 and V is TRBV30; possible D gene TRBD1, 6 bases. The CDR3 has 12 residues. Deletions cut 4 bases from V and 11 bases from J, with 17 bases between. Germline V gene lookup returns CDR1 GTSNPN and CDR2 SVGIG (reference sequence).

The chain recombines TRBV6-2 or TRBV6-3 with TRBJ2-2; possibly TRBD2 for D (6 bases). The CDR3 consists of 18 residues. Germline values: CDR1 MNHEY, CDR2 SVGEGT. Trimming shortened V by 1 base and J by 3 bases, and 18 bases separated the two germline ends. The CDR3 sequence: CASSYFVGSSGDTGELFF. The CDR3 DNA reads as TGTGCCAGCAGTTACTTTGTCGGGAGTTCGGGGGACACCGGGGAGCTGTTTTTT.

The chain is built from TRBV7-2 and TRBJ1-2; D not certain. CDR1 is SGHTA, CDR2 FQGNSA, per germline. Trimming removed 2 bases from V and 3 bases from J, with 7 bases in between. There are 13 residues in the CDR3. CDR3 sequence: CASSLSADYGYTF. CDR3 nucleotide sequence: TGTGCCAGCAGCTTATCCGCAGACTATGGCTACACCTTC.